One sample yielded the 2 T cell receptor beta chains listed below, sequenced in a study of blood T cell repertoires in COVID-19. Clones were sequenced by immunoSEQ multiplex PCR, and TCRdb holds only the in-frame ones, with some missing. The sample has nearly 95,000 clones, around 74% seen once. Material: peripheral blood. These receptor sequences come from a man between 65 and 85 years old with COVID-19, enrolled during active disease.

This clone has only one observation. CDR3 loop: CASSLSGGARADTQYF. For the CDR3, the DNA is TGTGCCAGCAGTTTATCGGGGGGCGCGAGAGCAGATACGCAGTATTTT. The chain combines TRBV28 with TRBJ2-3, with a weak D call TRBD2 (7 bases). CDR1 MDHEN and CDR2 SYDVKM come from the germline V gene. V lost 1 base and J lost 4, with 15 bases in between. The CDR3 loop spans 16 amino acids. Looking up the rest from reference TRBV28 and TRBJ2-3 gives the full variable domain: DVKVTQSSRYLVKRTGEKVFLECVQDMDHENMFWYRQDPGLGLRLIYFSYDVKMKEKGDIPEGYSVSREKKERFSLILESASTNQTSMYLCASSLSGGARADTQYFGPGTRLTVL.

V usage is TRBV6-6 and J usage is TRBJ2-1; maybe TRBD2 (5 bases). The ends were cut back, 0 bases at V and 6 bases at J, with 9 bases in the middle. Germline CDR1 is MNHNY and CDR2 is SVGAGI (reference sequence). The CDR3 has 14 amino acids. The chain's CDR3 is CASSYSRSGNEQFF. CDR3 sequence (DNA): TGTGCCAGCAGTTACTCGAGGAGCGGCAATGAGCAGTTCTTC.